This T cell receptor (beta chain) originates from a study of human T cells and chemical hapten exposure. Study results and limitations: Healthy individuals' immune responses may differ from those of donors, who had alopecia. PT1 expanded TCR counts and patch test score were linked, and their correlation was positive.

The study used a library that attached unique molecular identifiers to individual cDNA molecules. TCRdb itself ran the RACE reads through MiXCR, one entry per CDR3 protein. The table lists 300,000 to 450,000 distinct CDR3 sequences, approximately 5% of them singletons. As to this clonotype: The antigen is undetermined.

The CDR3 covers 14 residues. CDR1 is LNHNV and CDR2 is YYDKDF in the germline V gene (reference sequence). The V end lost 0 bases, the J end lost 6 bases, and 11 bases lay between the germline ends. Time point noted: patch test 1, 2 weeks after DPC sensitization. As to treatment: therapeutic diphenylcyclopropenone sensitization with weekly scalp DPC. The clonotype comes from a woman in her fifties or sixties with alopecia areata. Some clones in this sample may be carry-over from other donors' samples. This chain links TRBV15 with TRBJ1-2; maybe TRBD1 (6 bases). The starting material was whole blood, obtained in connection with sensitization to the hapten diphenylcyclopropenone (DPC). CDR3 DNA sequence: TGTGCCACCAGCAGAGATTGGGGGCCCGATGGCTACACCTTC. It specifies CATSRDWGPDGYTF. Drawing the rest from reference TRBV15 and TRBJ1-2, the complete variable domain is DAMVIQNPRYQVTQFGKPVTLSCSQTLNHNVMYWYQQKSSQAPKLLFHYYDKDFNNEADTPDNFQSRRPNTSFCFLDIRSPGLGDTAMYLCATSRDWGPDGYTFGSGTRLTVV.